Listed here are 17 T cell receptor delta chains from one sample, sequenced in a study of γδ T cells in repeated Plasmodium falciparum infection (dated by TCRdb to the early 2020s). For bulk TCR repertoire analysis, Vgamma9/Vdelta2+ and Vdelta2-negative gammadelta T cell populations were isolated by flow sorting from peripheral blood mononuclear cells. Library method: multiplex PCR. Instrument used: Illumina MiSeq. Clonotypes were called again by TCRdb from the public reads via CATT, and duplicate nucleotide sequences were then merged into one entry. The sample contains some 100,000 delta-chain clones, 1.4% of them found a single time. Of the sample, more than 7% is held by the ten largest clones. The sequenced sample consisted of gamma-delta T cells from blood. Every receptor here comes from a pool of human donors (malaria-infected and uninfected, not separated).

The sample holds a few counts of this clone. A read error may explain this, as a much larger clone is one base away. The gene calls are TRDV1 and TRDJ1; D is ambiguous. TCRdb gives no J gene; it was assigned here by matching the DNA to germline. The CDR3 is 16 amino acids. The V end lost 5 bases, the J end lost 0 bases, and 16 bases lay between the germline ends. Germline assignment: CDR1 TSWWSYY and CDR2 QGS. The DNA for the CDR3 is TGTGCTCTTGGGTTAAGAGCCCCCCCCAACACCGATAAACTCATCTTT. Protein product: CALGLRAPPNTDKLIF.

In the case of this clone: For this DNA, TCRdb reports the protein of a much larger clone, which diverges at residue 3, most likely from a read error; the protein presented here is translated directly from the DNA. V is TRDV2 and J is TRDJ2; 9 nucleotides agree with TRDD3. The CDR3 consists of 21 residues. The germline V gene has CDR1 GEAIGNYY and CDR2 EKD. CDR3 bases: TGTGCCTTTGACACCTTCCTTGACTGGGGGACAAGGGCCTATTTGACAGCACAACTCTTCTTT. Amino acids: CAFDTFLDWGTRAYLTAQLFF.

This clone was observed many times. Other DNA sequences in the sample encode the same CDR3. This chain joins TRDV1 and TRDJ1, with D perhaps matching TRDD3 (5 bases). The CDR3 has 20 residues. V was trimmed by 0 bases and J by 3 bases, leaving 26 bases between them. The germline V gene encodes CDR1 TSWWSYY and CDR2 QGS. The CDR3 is CALGELKAPPTSDGADKLIF. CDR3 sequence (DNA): TGTGCTCTTGGGGAACTTAAAGCTCCTCCAACCTCAGATGGGGCCGATAAACTCATCTTT.

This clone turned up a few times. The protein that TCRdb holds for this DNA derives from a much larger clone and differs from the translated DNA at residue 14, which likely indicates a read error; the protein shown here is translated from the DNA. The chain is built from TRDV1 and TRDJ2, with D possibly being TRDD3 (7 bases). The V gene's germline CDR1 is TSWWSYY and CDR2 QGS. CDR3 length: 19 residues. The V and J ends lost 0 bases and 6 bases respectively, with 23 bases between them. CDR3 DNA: TGTGCTCTTGGGGAACTATTAACTTCCTGGGGGGGATTGCCAGCACAACTCTTCTTT. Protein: CALGELLTSWGGLPAQLFF.

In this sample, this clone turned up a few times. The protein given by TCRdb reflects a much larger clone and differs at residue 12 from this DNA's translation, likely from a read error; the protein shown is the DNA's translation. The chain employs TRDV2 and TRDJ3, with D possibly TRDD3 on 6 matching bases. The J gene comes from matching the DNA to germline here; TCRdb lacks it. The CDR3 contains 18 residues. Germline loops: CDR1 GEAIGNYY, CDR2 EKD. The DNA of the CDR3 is TGTGCCTGTGACACCGTGGGGATTGATTCCTGGGGCACCCGACAGATGTTTTTC. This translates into CACDTVGIDSWGTRQMFF.

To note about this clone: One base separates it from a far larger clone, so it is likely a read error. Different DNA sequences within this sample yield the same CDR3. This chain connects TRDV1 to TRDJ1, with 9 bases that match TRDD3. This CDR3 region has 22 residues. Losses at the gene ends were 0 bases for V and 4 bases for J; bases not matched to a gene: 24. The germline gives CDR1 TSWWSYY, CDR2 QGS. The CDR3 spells CALGELSYPKLLGDPRVDKLIF. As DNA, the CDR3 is TGTGCTCTTGGGGAACTTTCTTACCCCAAACTACTGGGGGACCCCAGGGTCGATAAACTCATCTTT.

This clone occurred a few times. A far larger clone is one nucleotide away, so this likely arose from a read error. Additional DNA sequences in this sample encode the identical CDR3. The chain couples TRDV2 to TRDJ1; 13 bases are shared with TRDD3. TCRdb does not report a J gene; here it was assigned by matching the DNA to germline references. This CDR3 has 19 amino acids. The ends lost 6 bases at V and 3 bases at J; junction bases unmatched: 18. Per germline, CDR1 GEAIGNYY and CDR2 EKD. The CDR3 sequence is CACSTSPKTGGYASDKLIF. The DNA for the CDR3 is TGTGCCTGTTCTACTTCACCCAAAACTGGGGGATACGCCTCCGATAAACTCATCTTT.

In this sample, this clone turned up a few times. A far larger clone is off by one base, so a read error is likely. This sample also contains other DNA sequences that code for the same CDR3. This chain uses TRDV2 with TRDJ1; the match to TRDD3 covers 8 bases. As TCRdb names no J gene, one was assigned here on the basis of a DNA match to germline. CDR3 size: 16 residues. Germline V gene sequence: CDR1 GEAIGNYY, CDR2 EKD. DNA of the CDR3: TGTGCCTGTGACACGCTGGGGGAGAAGTACACTGATAAACTCATCTTT. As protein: CACDTLGEKYTDKLIF.

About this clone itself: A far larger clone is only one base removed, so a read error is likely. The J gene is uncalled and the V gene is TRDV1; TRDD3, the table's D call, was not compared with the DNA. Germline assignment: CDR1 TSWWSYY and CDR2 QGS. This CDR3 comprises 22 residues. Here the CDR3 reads CALGYIFPLRLGVYSYTDKLIF. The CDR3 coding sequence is TGTGCTCTTGGGTACATCTTCCCGCTACGACTGGGGGTCTACTCATACACCGATAAACTCATCTTC.

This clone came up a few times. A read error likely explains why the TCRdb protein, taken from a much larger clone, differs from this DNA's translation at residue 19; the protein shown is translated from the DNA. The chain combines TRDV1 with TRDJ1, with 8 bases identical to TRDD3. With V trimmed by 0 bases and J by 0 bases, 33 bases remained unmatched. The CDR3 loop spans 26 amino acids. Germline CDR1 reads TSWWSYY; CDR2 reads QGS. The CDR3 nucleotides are TGTGCTCTTGGGGAACTGGGGAGGGGCCTTCCCACGCCCTGGGGGAGAAACCTGACGTACACCGATAAACTCATCTTT. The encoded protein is CALGELGRGLPTPWGRNLTYTDKLIF.

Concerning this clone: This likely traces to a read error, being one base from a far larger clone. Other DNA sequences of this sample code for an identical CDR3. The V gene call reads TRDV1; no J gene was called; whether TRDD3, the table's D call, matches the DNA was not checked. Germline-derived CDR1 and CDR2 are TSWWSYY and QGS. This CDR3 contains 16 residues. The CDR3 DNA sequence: TGTGCTCTTGGGGAACTCCTACTGGGTGCTAGCGATAAGCTCATCTTT. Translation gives CALGELLLGASDKLIF.

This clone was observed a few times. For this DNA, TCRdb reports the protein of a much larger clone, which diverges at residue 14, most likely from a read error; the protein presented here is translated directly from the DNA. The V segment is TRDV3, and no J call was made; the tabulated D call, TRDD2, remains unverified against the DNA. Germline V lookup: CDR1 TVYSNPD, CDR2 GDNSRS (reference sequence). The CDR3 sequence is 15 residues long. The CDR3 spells CAFYTPTVRTDKLTF. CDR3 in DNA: TGTGCCTTTTATACTCCTACCGTACGCACCGATAAACTCACCTTT.

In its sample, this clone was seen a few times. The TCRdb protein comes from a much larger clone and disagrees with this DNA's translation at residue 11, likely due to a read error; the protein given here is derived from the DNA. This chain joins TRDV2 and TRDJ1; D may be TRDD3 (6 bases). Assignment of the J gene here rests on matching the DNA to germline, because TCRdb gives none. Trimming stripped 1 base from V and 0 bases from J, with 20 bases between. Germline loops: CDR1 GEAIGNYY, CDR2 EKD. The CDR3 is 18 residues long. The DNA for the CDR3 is TGTGCCTGTGACACTTGGGGATCCTGTAAGGAGAACACCGATAAACTCATCTTT. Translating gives CACDTWGSCKENTDKLIF.

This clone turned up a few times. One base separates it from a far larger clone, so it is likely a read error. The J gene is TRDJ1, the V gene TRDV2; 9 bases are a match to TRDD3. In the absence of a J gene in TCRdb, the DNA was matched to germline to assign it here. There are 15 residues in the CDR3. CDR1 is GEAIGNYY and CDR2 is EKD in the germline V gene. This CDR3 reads CACDVLGEYTDKLIF. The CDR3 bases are TGCGCCTGCGACGTACTGGGGGAGTACACCGATAAACTCATCTTT.

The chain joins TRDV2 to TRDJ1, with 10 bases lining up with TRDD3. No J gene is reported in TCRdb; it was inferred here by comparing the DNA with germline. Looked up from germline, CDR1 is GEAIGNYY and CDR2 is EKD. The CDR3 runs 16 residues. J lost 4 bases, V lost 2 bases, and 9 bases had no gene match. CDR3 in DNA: TGTGCCTGTGACAGTTTACTGGGGGATGCGAGCGATAAACTCATCTTT. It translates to CACDSLLGDASDKLIF.

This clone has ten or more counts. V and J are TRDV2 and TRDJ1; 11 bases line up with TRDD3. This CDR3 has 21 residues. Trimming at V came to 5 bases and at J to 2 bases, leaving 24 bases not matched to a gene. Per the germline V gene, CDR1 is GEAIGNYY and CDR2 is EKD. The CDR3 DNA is TGTGCCTGTGCCGGAACGAGCCTTCATCCTTGGGGGATACGGGGGACCGATAAACTCATCTTT. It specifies CACAGTSLHPWGIRGTDKLIF.

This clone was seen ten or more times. The DNA of the CDR3 is TGTGCTCTTGGGGAACTCGGACGAAATGGGATAAGGTACACCGATAAACTCATCTTT. As protein: CALGELGRNGIRYTDKLIF. The V call is TRDV1, the J call TRDJ1; TRDD3 might be the D (6 bases). Trimming stripped 0 bases from V and 0 bases from J, with 20 bases between. CDR1 is TSWWSYY, CDR2 QGS, per germline. The CDR3 consists of 19 residues.